The subject of this entry is one T cell receptor (beta chain). Its antigen is unidentified. The data are from a study of OX40 agonist ivuxolimab in advanced cancers. Study results and caveats: The expanded peripheral T cells' antigen specificity was not determined.

The CDR3 contains 13 residues. Trimming left V 6 bases short and J 0 bases short, with 7 bases between. CDR1 SGHDT and CDR2 YYEEEE come from the germline V gene. Some clones are missing from TCRdb's copy, which holds only in-frame ones; the method was immunoSEQ multiplex PCR. The sample shows about 77,000 clones, about 93% of them seen only once. V usage is TRBV5-6 and J usage is TRBJ1-3, with D unresolved. The sequences come from CD4+ or CD8+ T cells sorted from blood, collected in a trial of the OX40 agonist ivuxolimab. The TCR comes from an adult with an advanced solid tumor such as melanoma, head and neck, liver or kidney cancer. The CDR3 DNA sequence: TGTGCCAGCATTGTGGACTCTGGAAACACCATATATTTT. Translating it yields CASIVDSGNTIYF.